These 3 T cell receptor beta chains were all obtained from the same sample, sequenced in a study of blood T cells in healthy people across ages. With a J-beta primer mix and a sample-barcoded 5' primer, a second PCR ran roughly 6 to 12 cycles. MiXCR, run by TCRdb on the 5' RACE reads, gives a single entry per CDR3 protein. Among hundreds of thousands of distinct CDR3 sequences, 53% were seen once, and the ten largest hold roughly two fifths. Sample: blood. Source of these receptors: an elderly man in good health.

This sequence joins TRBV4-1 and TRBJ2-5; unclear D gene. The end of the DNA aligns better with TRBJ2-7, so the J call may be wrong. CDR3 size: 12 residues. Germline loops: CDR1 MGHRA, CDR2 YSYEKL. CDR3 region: CASSQDLDEQYF. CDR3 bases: TGCGCCAGCAGCCAAGACCTAGACGAGCAGTACTTC.

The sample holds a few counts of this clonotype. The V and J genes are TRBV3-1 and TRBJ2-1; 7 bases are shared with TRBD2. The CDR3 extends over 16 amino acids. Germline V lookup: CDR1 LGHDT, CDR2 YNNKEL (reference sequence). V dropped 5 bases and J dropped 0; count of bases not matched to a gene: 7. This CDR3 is CASSFLAGGSYNEQFF. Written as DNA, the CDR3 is TGTGCCAGCAGCTTCTTAGCGGGCGGCTCCTACAATGAGCAGTTCTTC.

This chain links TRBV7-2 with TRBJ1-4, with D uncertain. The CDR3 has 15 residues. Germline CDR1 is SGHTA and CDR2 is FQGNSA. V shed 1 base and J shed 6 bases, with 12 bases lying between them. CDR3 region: CASSLVGGRDEKLFF. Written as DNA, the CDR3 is TGTGCCAGCAGCTTAGTGGGAGGGAGGGATGAAAAACTGTTTTTT.